This section outlines one T cell receptor (beta chain) sequence together with its context. This entry comes from a study of blood T cell repertoires in COVID-19. Study-wide background: COVID-19 samples collected from the United States, Italy and Spain covered acute and convalescent phases.

As handled by the study authors: Reference gene primers were amplified, and this amplification served to estimate nucleated cell counts. Here immunoSEQ multiplex PCR was the method, and the copy in TCRdb shows in-frame clones only, minus some. That table furnishes V, J and clone size, whereas the DNA furnished D and trimming. Among approximately 200,000 clones listed, roughly four fifths were seen once. The CDR3 spans 16 residues. Germline CDR1 is SGHTA and CDR2 is FQGNSA. V lost 4 bases and J lost 4; bases outside the gene matches: 10. The chain carries TRBV7-2 and TRBJ2-1, with TRBD1 matching over 7 bases. The sequenced sample was peripheral blood. The source is a woman aged 50 to 60 with acute or convalescent COVID-19. The CDR3 sequence is CASSYRQGTGYNEQFF. The CDR3 region has the DNA TGTGCCAGCAGCTACCGACAGGGAACGGGGTACAATGAGCAGTTCTTC.